The 30 T cell receptor beta chains below come from one sample, sequenced in a study of blood T cell repertoires in COVID-19. Profiling relied on immunoSEQ multiplex PCR, and the TCRdb table lists in-frame clones only, not all of them. The sample has roughly 100,000 clones; more than 75% are singletons. Specimen: peripheral blood. The receptors here all came from a woman of 80 years or more with active COVID-19.

The CDR3 coding sequence is TGTGCCAGCAGCTTAGATTCGGGGGGAGTCATCGATGAGCAGTTCTTC. This gives the protein CASSLDSGGVIDEQFF. This chain joins TRBV11-2 and TRBJ2-1; 7 bases are shared with TRBD2. Per germline, CDR1 SGHAT and CDR2 FQNNGV. The CDR3 is 16 amino acids. After removal of 0 bases from V and 8 bases from J, the junction contained 10 bases not matched to a gene.

The chain employs TRBV4-1 and TRBJ1-2; TRBD1 is a possible D gene (5 bases). V lost 0 bases and J 1 base, leaving 18 bases between the germline ends. This CDR3 comprises 18 residues. CDR1 and CDR2 (germline): MGHRA, YSYEKL. DNA for the CDR3: TGCGCCAGCAGCCAAGATACCCCTGGAGGGGAGCTTAACTATGGCTACACCTTC. This translates into CASSQDTPGGELNYGYTF.

The chain carries TRBV29-1 and TRBJ2-3; a possible D gene is TRBD2 (6 bases). Trimming took 5 bases from V and 4 from J, leaving 13 bases between them. The CDR3 runs to 13 residues. Germline loops: CDR1 SQVTM, CDR2 ANQGSEA. The CDR3 DNA follows: TGCAGCGTTCCACCCGGGGGTCCAGATACGCAGTATTTT. Its translation: CSVPPGGPDTQYF.

The chain couples TRBV28 to TRBJ2-5; 7 nucleotides align to TRBD1. With V trimmed by 9 bases and J by 0 bases, 4 bases remained unmatched. The CDR3 extends over 13 amino acids. Germline V gene lookup returns CDR1 MDHEN and CDR2 SYDVKM. The chain's CDR3 is CASLDRNQETQYF. CDR3 bases: TGTGCCAGTCTGGACAGGAACCAAGAGACCCAGTACTTC.

In its sample, this clone was seen once. V and J are TRBV28 and TRBJ2-3, with 12 bases aligning to TRBD2. The CDR3 is 17 residues long. Germline trimming cut 0 bases from V and 7 bases from J; bases unmatched to any gene: 8. Germline loops: CDR1 MDHEN, CDR2 SYDVKM. CDR3 protein: CASSLWASGRAVHTQYF. Written as DNA, the CDR3 is TGTGCCAGCAGTTTATGGGCTAGCGGGAGGGCCGTACATACGCAGTATTTT.

The chain couples TRBV11-2 to TRBJ2-1; 7 positions match TRBD2. V shed 3 bases and J 4 bases; nucleotides not matched to a gene: 6. The CDR3 is 15 amino acids. In germline, CDR1 is SGHAT, CDR2 FQNNGV. The CDR3 bases are TGTGCCAGCAGCTTTAGCGGGCCCACTTACAATGAGCAGTTCTTC. Translated: CASSFSGPTYNEQFF.

This chain connects TRBV13 to TRBJ2-3; 7 bases line up with TRBD2. The V segment lost 0 bases and the J segment 4 bases; nucleotides outside the gene matches: 7. Per germline, CDR1 PRHDT and CDR2 FYEKMQ (reference sequence). This CDR3 comprises 16 residues. The CDR3 coding sequence is TGTGCCAGCAGCTTAGGGAAGCGGGATTGGGCAGATACGCAGTATTTT. Its protein product is CASSLGKRDWADTQYF.

The V gene is TRBV28, the J gene TRBJ2-2, with D maybe TRBD1 (6 bases). The CDR3 is made up of 15 amino acids. Per the germline V gene, CDR1 is MDHEN and CDR2 is SYDVKM. Trimming took off 4 bases at V and 0 bases at J, with 9 bases between the two ends. The CDR3 DNA follows: TGTGCCAGCAGTTCCACAGGGACGAACACCGGGGAGCTGTTTTTT. Translating gives CASSSTGTNTGELFF.

The chain is built from TRBV27 and TRBJ2-7, with 7 bases identical to TRBD1. The germline V gene encodes CDR1 MNHEY and CDR2 SMNVEV (reference sequence). J gave up 3 bases and V 6 bases, and 8 bases lay outside the gene matches. This CDR3 region has 14 residues. In nucleotides, the CDR3 is TGTGCCAGCAGACCGACAGGGATTAACTACGAGCAGTACTTC. Protein sequence: CASRPTGINYEQYF.

The rearrangement links TRBV24-1 to TRBJ2-2; D gene uncertain. Germline V lookup: CDR1 KGHDR, CDR2 SFDVKD. The CDR3 runs to 14 residues. The ends were cut back, 1 base at V and 3 bases at J, with 5 bases in the middle. The CDR3 coding sequence is TGTGCCACCAGTGATTTCCCGGACACCGGGGAGCTGTTTTTT. Its protein product is CATSDFPDTGELFF.

The V and J genes are TRBV2 and TRBJ2-1, with 7 nucleotides matching TRBD2. V dropped 4 bases and J dropped 6; count of bases not matched to a gene: 6. Germline V gives CDR1 SNHLY, CDR2 FYNNEI. The CDR3 contains 14 residues. This CDR3 reads CASSGRGSFNEQFF. The DNA of the CDR3 is TGTGCCAGCAGTGGCCGCGGGAGCTTCAATGAGCAGTTCTTC.

V and J are TRBV5-1 and TRBJ1-1; a possible D gene is TRBD1 (6 bases). The germline V gene has CDR1 SGHRS and CDR2 YFSETQ. The CDR3 has 15 amino acids. V lost 4 bases, J lost 1 base, and 14 bases lay in between. The CDR3 spells CASSPTGPPNTEAFF. CDR3 sequence (DNA): TGCGCCAGCAGCCCGACAGGCCCCCCGAACACTGAAGCTTTCTTT.

The rearrangement joins TRBV6-5 to TRBJ2-2, with D possibly being TRBD1 (6 bases). The germline V gene encodes CDR1 MNHEY and CDR2 SVGAGI. V lost 6 bases and J lost 6, with 8 bases in between. CDR3 length equals 12 residues. The CDR3 loop is CASRSGAGELFF. The CDR3 DNA is TGTGCCAGCAGATCAGGGGCCGGGGAGCTGTTTTTT.

This chain connects TRBV7-2 to TRBJ2-5; maybe TRBD2 (5 bases). Trimming left V 0 bases short and J 4 bases short, with 9 bases between. CDR1 and CDR2 from the germline V gene are SGHTA and FQGNSA. This CDR3 contains 14 residues. This CDR3 reads CASSLAGGGETQYF. CDR3 sequence (DNA): TGTGCCAGCAGCTTAGCAGGAGGTGGAGAGACCCAGTACTTC.

The genes are TRBV28 and TRBJ1-5; maybe TRBD1 (5 bases). CDR1 and CDR2 from the germline V gene are MDHEN and SYDVKM. This CDR3 is built from 11 residues. V lost 7 bases and J lost 7, with 8 bases in between. The CDR3 sequence: CASTSGQPQHF. The CDR3, as DNA: TGTGCCAGCACCTCAGGGCAGCCCCAGCATTTT.

The chain has TRBV19 and TRBJ2-3, with 10 bases aligning to TRBD1. CDR3 length: 16 residues. In germline, CDR1 is LNHDA, CDR2 SQIVND (reference sequence). V trimming: 6 bases; J trimming: 2 bases; junction bases outside the gene matches: 8. As DNA, the CDR3 is TGTGCCAGTAGCCCGGACAGGGGGTACAACACAGATACGCAGTATTTT. It translates to CASSPDRGYNTDTQYF.

The chain couples TRBV5-4 to TRBJ2-1; the match to TRBD1 covers 10 bases. The germline V gene has CDR1 SGHNT and CDR2 YYREEE (reference sequence). The CDR3 is 15 amino acids. V shed 4 bases, J shed 9 bases, and the junction held 10 bases outside the gene matches. DNA of the CDR3: TGTGCCAGCAGCGCAGCCGGGACAGGGGTTGGTGAGCAGTTCTTC. Its translation: CASSAAGTGVGEQFF.

A note on this clone: At one end, the junction sequence differs from germline, possibly due to a read error. The V call is TRBV7-7, the J call TRBJ1-4, with D maybe TRBD1 (6 bases). The CDR3 totals 13 residues. CDR1 is SSHAT, CDR2 FNYEAQ, per germline (reference sequence). The CDR3 sequence: CASSRGTNEKLFF. DNA of the CDR3: TGTGCTAGCAGTAGAGGGACAAACGAAAAACTGTTTTTT.

With regard to this clone: The same CDR3 arises from other DNA sequences in this sample as well. CDR3 coding DNA: TGCGCCAGCAGCCAAGAGCCTTTCTCGGGAGTGGGCAATCAGCCCCAGCATTTT. Translation: CASSQEPFSGVGNQPQHF. The chain couples TRBV4-3 to TRBJ1-5; no reliable D call. Germline V CDR1 and CDR2: LGHNA, YSLEER. Trimming took 0 bases from V and 2 from J, leaving 17 bases between them. The CDR3 has 18 residues.

J is TRBJ2-5 and V is TRBV2, with 8 bases aligning to TRBD2. This CDR3 region has 14 residues. Germline values: CDR1 SNHLY, CDR2 FYNNEI. V dropped 4 bases and J dropped 5; count of bases not matched to a gene: 6. CDR3 protein: CASSVESSGETQYF. CDR3 DNA: TGTGCCAGCAGTGTTGAGTCTAGCGGGGAGACCCAGTACTTC.

This clone was observed a few times. This chain connects TRBV7-2 to TRBJ2-7; 9 nucleotides match TRBD1. The germline CDR1 and CDR2 sequences are SGHTA and FQGNSA. This CDR3 is built from 14 residues. Trimming at V came to 9 bases and at J to 4 bases, leaving 10 bases not matched to a gene. This CDR3 reads CASNRGLGSYEQYF. CDR3 sequence (DNA): TGTGCCAGTAACAGGGGGCTCGGGTCTTACGAGCAGTACTTC.

The chain has TRBV10-1 and TRBJ1-5, with D unclear. CDR3 size: 16 residues. CDR1 is WNHNN and CDR2 is SYGVQD in the germline V gene (reference sequence). The V end lost 2 bases, the J end lost 0 bases, and 11 bases lay between the germline ends. CDR3 nucleotide sequence: TGCGCCAGCAGTGAGAGTGGAGGTTATAGCAATCAGCCCCAGCATTTT. It yields the protein CASSESGGYSNQPQHF.

The chain couples TRBV4-3 to TRBJ2-3; the match to TRBD2 covers 11 bases. Per the germline V gene, CDR1 is LGHNA and CDR2 is YSLEER. This CDR3 region has 17 residues. The trim removed 0 bases at V and 5 bases at J, leaving 7 bases unmatched. In DNA form, the CDR3 reads TGCGCCAGCAGCCAAGAAGTAGCGGGAGGGCCCGGAGATACGCAGTATTTT. Amino acids: CASSQEVAGGPGDTQYF.

J is TRBJ2-7 and V is TRBV7-3; 7 bases match TRBD1. Trimming cost V 3 bases and J 5 bases; bases outside gene matches: 4. CDR3 length equals 13 residues. Germline V gives CDR1 SGHTA, CDR2 FQGTGA. Here the CDR3 DNA reads TGTGCCAGCAGCTTTGACAGGGACCACGAGCAGTACTTC. It is translated as CASSFDRDHEQYF.

CDR3 nucleotide sequence: TGTGCCAGCAGCAACCTTCCTAAAGGCAATCAGCCCCAGCATTTT. It encodes CASSNLPKGNQPQHF. V and J are TRBV21-1 and TRBJ1-5. TRBV21-1 is noted as a pseudogene. The CDR3 covers 15 residues.

This clone was recorded a few times. The gene calls are TRBV7-9 and TRBJ1-2; maybe TRBD1 (5 bases). V lost 4 bases, J lost 12 bases, and 18 bases lay in between. Germline V CDR1 and CDR2: SEHNR, FQNEAQ (reference sequence). This CDR3 region has 13 residues. CDR3 residues: CASSSRREGVHTF. The CDR3 nucleotides are TGTGCCAGCAGCTCTCGCCGCGAAGGGGTCCACACCTTC.

The rearrangement links TRBV19 to TRBJ2-7; 10 bases agree with TRBD2. J was trimmed by 5 bases and V by 6 bases; bases with no gene match: 7. CDR3 length equals 14 residues. From germline, CDR1 is LNHDA and CDR2 SQIVND (reference sequence). For the CDR3, the DNA is TGTGCCAGTAGAGCGGGAGGGCCAGGCCACGAGCAGTACTTC. Translating it yields CASRAGGPGHEQYF.

This chain uses TRBV6-5 with TRBJ2-3, with D maybe TRBD2 (7 bases). V lost 0 bases and J lost 5, with 15 bases in between. CDR1 MNHEY and CDR2 SVGAGI come from the germline V gene. This CDR3 spans 16 amino acids. CDR3 DNA: TGTGCCAGCAGTTACTCGAGGGGGGAGGGTAGAGATACGCAGTATTTT. This codes for CASSYSRGEGRDTQYF.

The chain has TRBV18 and TRBJ1-1; 8 positions agree with TRBD1. The germline CDR1 and CDR2 sequences are KGHSH and LQKENI. This CDR3 spans 14 amino acids. Unmatched junction bases numbered 6, after V lost 5 bases and J lost 4 bases. CDR3 region: CASSAQGESTEAFF. The CDR3 bases are TGTGCCAGCTCAGCACAGGGGGAGAGCACTGAAGCTTTCTTT.

V gene TRBV6-6 combines with J gene TRBJ2-3; D is perhaps TRBD1 (6 bases). The CDR3 totals 15 residues. In germline, CDR1 is MNHNY, CDR2 SVGAGI (reference sequence). Between the trimmed V and J ends, which lost 2 bases and 4 bases, there was a span of 13 bases. CDR3 DNA sequence: TGTGCCAGCAGTTACGGGGACACTTCGGCAGATACGCAGTATTTT. This translates into CASSYGDTSADTQYF.